This is a list of T cell receptor beta chains from one sample in a study of shared T cell receptors in the human thymus. Libraries were prepared by immunoSEQ multiplex PCR; TCRdb keeps only in-frame clonotypes and omits some of them. In the table there are some 660,000 clones, about 87% of which are singletons. The data were also submitted as part of a second study, on human thymus T cells.

Sequenced input: thymocytes. The receptors originated from a boy younger than two with a congenital heart defect. Each CDR3 is given with its conserved first and last residue. The order of the fields is clone size, J gene, V gene, D gene, CDR3 protein, CDR3 DNA. D genes are given only for firm matches. Only part of the rows carry a size: once, few, many, or a class if the clone is expanded.

clone size: .
J gene: TRBJ2-3
V gene: TRBV6-5
D gene: TRBD1
CDR3 protein: CASSRGQGADTQYF
CDR3 DNA: TGTGCCAGCAGTCGAGGACAGGGAGCAGATACGCAGTATTTT

clone size: .
J gene: TRBJ1-1
V gene: TRBV20-1
D gene: .
CDR3 protein: CSDPKAFF
CDR3 DNA: TGCAGTGATCCCAAAGCTTTCTTT

clone size: .
J gene: TRBJ2-7
V gene: TRBV28
D gene: TRBD1
CDR3 protein: CASSLYRDRDEQYF
CDR3 DNA: TGTGCCAGCAGTTTATATCGGGACAGGGACGAGCAGTACTTC

clone size: .
J gene: TRBJ2-2
V gene: TRBV27
D gene: .
CDR3 protein: CASSLSYPWTANTGELFF
CDR3 DNA: TGTGCCAGCAGTTTATCGTATCCCTGGACAGCGAACACCGGGGAGCTGTTTTTT

clone size: .
J gene: TRBJ2-3
V gene: TRBV19
D gene: .
CDR3 protein: CATRQGRVTDTQYF
CDR3 DNA: TGTGCCACCCGCCAGGGTAGGGTCACAGATACGCAGTATTTT

clone size: .
J gene: TRBJ2-1
V gene: TRBV18
D gene: .
CDR3 protein: CASSPSRANEQFF
CDR3 DNA: TGTGCCAGCTCACCATCGAGGGCGAATGAGCAGTTCTTC

clone size: .
J gene: TRBJ2-1
V gene: TRBV7-2
D gene: .
CDR3 protein: CASSLDDSDRNGDNEQFF
CDR3 DNA: TGTGCCAGCAGCTTAGACGACAGTGACCGGAATGGGGACAATGAGCAGTTCTTC

clone size: .
J gene: TRBJ1-1
V gene: TRBV2
D gene: TRBD1
CDR3 protein: CASRAGQGPRGAEAFF
CDR3 DNA: TGTGCCAGCAGGGCGGGACAGGGCCCTAGAGGGGCTGAAGCTTTCTTT

clone size: .
J gene: TRBJ1-1
V gene: TRBV5-1
D gene: TRBD1
CDR3 protein: CASSPETDREVTEAFF
CDR3 DNA: TGCGCCAGCAGCCCAGAAACTGACAGGGAAGTGACTGAAGCTTTCTTT

clone size: .
J gene: TRBJ2-3
V gene: TRBV10-3
D gene: TRBD2
CDR3 protein: CAISRTSGGARTDTQYF
CDR3 DNA: TGTGCCATCTCCCGGACTAGCGGGGGGGCACGAACAGATACGCAGTATTTT

clone size: .
J gene: TRBJ2-7
V gene: TRBV5-1
D gene: .
CDR3 protein: CASSLAGEFYEQYF
CDR3 DNA: TGCGCCAGCAGCTTGGCCGGTGAATTCTACGAGCAGTACTTC

clone size: once
J gene: TRBJ1-3
V gene: TRBV6-5
D gene: .
CDR3 protein: CASSYGPRSGNTIYF
CDR3 DNA: TGTGCCAGCAGTTATGGGCCGCGCTCTGGAAACACCATATATTTT

clone size: .
J gene: TRBJ2-1
V gene: TRBV29-1
D gene: TRBD2
CDR3 protein: CSVEDLLAGGPSSYNEQFF
CDR3 DNA: TGCAGCGTTGAAGATCTCCTAGCGGGAGGCCCGAGCTCCTACAATGAGCAGTTCTTC

clone size: .
J gene: TRBJ2-1
V gene: TRBV10-2
D gene: TRBD2
CDR3 protein: CASGRLAGGNEQFF
CDR3 DNA: TGCGCCAGCGGAAGACTAGCGGGAGGGAATGAGCAGTTCTTC

clone size: .
J gene: TRBJ2-7
V gene: TRBV6-1
D gene: .
CDR3 protein: CASSVSSYEQYF
CDR3 DNA: TGTGCCAGCAGTGTGAGCTCCTACGAGCAGTACTTC

clone size: .
J gene: TRBJ2-3
V gene: TRBV10-1
D gene: TRBD2
CDR3 protein: CASNDGRGNTQYF
CDR3 DNA: TGCGCCAGCAATGACGGGAGGGGAAATACGCAGTATTTT

clone size: .
J gene: TRBJ1-2
V gene: TRBV29-1
D gene: TRBD1
CDR3 protein: CSVERGQGIYGYTF
CDR3 DNA: TGCAGCGTTGAAAGGGGACAGGGGATCTATGGCTACACCTTC

clone size: .
J gene: TRBJ1-4
V gene: TRBV5-6
D gene: .
CDR3 protein: CASSLGGASIEKLFF
CDR3 DNA: TGTGCCAGCAGCTTGGGGGGCGCGTCAATTGAAAAACTGTTTTTT

clone size: .
J gene: TRBJ2-1
V gene: TRBV2
D gene: TRBD2
CDR3 protein: CASSDPGTTMQWKWEQFF
CDR3 DNA: TGTGCCAGCAGTGACCCAGGGACTACAATGCAATGGAAATGGGAGCAGTTCTTC

clone size: .
J gene: TRBJ2-1
V gene: TRBV6-4
D gene: TRBD1
CDR3 protein: CASSDSGQGAINEQFF
CDR3 DNA: TGTGCCAGCAGTGACTCGGGCCAGGGGGCGATCAATGAGCAGTTCTTC

clone size: few
J gene: TRBJ2-7
V gene: TRBV5-6
D gene: TRBD1
CDR3 protein: CASSFLRQGYEQYF
CDR3 DNA: TGTGCCAGCAGCTTCCTAAGACAGGGCTACGAGCAGTACTTC

clone size: .
J gene: TRBJ2-7
V gene: TRBV5-1
D gene: .
CDR3 protein: CASSLGGGEQYF
CDR3 DNA: TGCGCCAGCAGCCTGGGAGGGGGCGAGCAGTACTTC

clone size: .
J gene: TRBJ1-6
V gene: TRBV27
D gene: .
CDR3 protein: CASRNSGASPLHF
CDR3 DNA: TGTGCCAGCAGAAACTCAGGGGCTTCACCCCTCCACTTT

clone size: .
J gene: TRBJ2-1
V gene: TRBV6-5
D gene: TRBD2
CDR3 protein: CASSSVGGVRNEQFF
CDR3 DNA: TGTGCCAGCAGTTCGGTCGGGGGGGTCCGAAATGAGCAGTTCTTC

clone size: .
J gene: TRBJ2-2
V gene: TRBV30
D gene: TRBD1
CDR3 protein: CAWSVGPRGRDTGELFF
CDR3 DNA: TGTGCCTGGAGTGTAGGCCCGAGGGGGCGAGACACCGGGGAGCTGTTTTTT

clone size: .
J gene: TRBJ2-5
V gene: TRBV27
D gene: TRBD1
CDR3 protein: CASTETGAQETQYF
CDR3 DNA: TGTGCCAGCACCGAAACAGGGGCCCAGGAGACCCAGTACTTC

clone size: .
J gene: TRBJ1-2
V gene: TRBV19
D gene: .
CDR3 protein: CASGELGAGYTF
CDR3 DNA: TGTGCCAGTGGGGAATTAGGGGCTGGCTACACCTTC

clone size: .
J gene: TRBJ2-1
V gene: TRBV4-1
D gene: TRBD2
CDR3 protein: CASSQDTASGGANEQFF
CDR3 DNA: TGCGCCAGCAGCCAAGATACGGCTAGCGGGGGGGCAAATGAGCAGTTCTTC

clone size: .
J gene: TRBJ1-5
V gene: TRBV15
D gene: .
CDR3 protein: CATSNRARNQPQHF
CDR3 DNA: TGTGCCACCTCGAACAGGGCCCGCAATCAGCCCCAGCATTTT

clone size: .
J gene: TRBJ2-3
V gene: TRBV28
D gene: .
CDR3 protein: CASSPRAPRRVKGTDTQYF
CDR3 DNA: TGTGCCAGCAGTCCCCGGGCCCCGCGGAGGGTCAAAGGAACAGATACGCAGTATTTT

clone size: few
J gene: TRBJ1-2
V gene: TRBV28
D gene: TRBD1
CDR3 protein: CASSSHRQGPYGYTF
CDR3 DNA: TGTGCCAGCAGTTCCCACCGACAGGGCCCTTATGGCTACACCTTC